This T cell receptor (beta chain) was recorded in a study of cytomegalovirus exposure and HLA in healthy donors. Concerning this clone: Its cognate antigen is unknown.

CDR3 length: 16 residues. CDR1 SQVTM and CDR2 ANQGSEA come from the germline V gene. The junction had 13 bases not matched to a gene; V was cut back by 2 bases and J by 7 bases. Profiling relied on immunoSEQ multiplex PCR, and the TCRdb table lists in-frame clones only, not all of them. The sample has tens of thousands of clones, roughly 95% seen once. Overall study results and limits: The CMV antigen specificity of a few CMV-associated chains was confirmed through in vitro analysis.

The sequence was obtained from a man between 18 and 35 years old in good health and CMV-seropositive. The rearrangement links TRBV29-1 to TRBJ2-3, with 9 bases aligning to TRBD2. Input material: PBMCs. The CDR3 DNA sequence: TGCAGCGTTGAACTACTTATGGCGGGAGGGGTATATACGCAGTATTTT. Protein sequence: CSVELLMAGGVYTQYF.